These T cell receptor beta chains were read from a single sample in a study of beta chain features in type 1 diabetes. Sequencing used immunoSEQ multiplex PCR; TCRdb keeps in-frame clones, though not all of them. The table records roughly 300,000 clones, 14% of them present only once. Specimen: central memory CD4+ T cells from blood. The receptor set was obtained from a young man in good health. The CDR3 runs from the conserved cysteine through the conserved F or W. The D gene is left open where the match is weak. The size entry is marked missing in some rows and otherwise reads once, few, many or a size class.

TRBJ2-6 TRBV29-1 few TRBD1 TGCAGCGTTGGTGGACAGGCTCTCTCTGGGGCCAACGTCCTGACTTTC CSVGGQALSGANVLTF
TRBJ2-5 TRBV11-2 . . TGTGCCAGCAGCTTTAAGATCCAAGAGACCCAGTACTTC CASSFKIQETQYF
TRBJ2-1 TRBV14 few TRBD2 TGTGCCAGCAGCCAAGCTAAACCGGGACTAGTCTTTGAGCAGTTCTTC CASSQAKPGLVFEQFF
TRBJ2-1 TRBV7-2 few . TGTGCCAGCAGCTTAATAGGGTTGTTCTTC CASSLIGLFF
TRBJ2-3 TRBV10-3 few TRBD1 TGTGCCATCAGTGATCCCTCAGGGGGAGCCGGCACAGATACGCAGTATTTT CAISDPSGGAGTDTQYF
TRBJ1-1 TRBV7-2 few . TGTGCCAGCAGCTTAGCCGGCCTGGGCACTGAAGCTTTCTTT CASSLAGLGTEAFF
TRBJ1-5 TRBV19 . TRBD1 TGTGCCAGTAGTATACAGGGGGAGCAGCCCCAGCATTTT CASSIQGEQPQHF
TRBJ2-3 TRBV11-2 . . TGTGCCAGCAGCTTGGGGCGGGTTACAGGAGATACGCAGTATTTT CASSLGRVTGDTQYF
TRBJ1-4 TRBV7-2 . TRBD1 TGTGCCAGCAGCTTCAGGGGGCCTAATGAAAAACTGTTTTTT CASSFRGPNEKLFF
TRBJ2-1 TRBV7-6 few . TGTGCCAGCAGCTTAGAGGGTTCAATAGCGGCCAATGAGCAGTTCTTC CASSLEGSIAANEQFF
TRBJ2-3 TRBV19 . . TGTGCCACCTCTAACCGATGGGGCACAGATACGCAGTATTTT CATSNRWGTDTQYF
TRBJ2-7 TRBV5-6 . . TGTGCCAGCAGCCAAGATGGGGCCGGGGTCGCATACGAGCAGTACTTC CASSQDGAGVAYEQYF
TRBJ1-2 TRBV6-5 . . TGTGCCAGCAGTCCCGGAGGGGTTCATGGCTACACCTTC CASSPGGVHGYTF
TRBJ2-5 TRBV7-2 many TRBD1 TGTGCCAGCAGCCTGGGGACAGCCCAACAAGAGACCCAGTACTTC CASSLGTAQQETQYF
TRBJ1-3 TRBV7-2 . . TGTGCCAGCAGCCGGCGGGGGGAGGCGAGCGGAAACACCATATATTTT CASSRRGEASGNTIYF
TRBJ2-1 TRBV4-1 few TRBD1 TGCGCCAGCAGCCCCTGGACAGGGAGGAGCAATGAGCAGTTCTTC CASSPWTGRSNEQFF
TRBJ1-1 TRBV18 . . TGTGCCAGCTCACCTACAGGGAACACTGAAGCTTTCTTT CASSPTGNTEAFF
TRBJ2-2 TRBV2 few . TGTGCCGCCCTGAAGGGGACCGGGGAGCTGTTTTTT CAALKGTGELFF
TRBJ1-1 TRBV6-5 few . TGTGCCAGCAGTTACACCGGGGGCACTGAAGCTTTCTTT CASSYTGGTEAFF
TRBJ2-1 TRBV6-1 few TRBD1 TGTGCCAGCAGACAGGGGGCTGCCTACAATGAGCAGTTCTTC CASRQGAAYNEQFF
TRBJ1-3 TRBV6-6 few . TGTGCCAGCAGTAAGCAGACAGAGTCTGGAAACACCATATATTTT CASSKQTESGNTIYF
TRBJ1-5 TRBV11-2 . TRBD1 TGTGCCAGCAGCTTAGGGACAGGGGGCAATCAGCCCCAGCATTTT CASSLGTGGNQPQHF
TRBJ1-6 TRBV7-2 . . TGTGCCAGCAGCTCATACGGACGTAAAACGAATTCACCCCTCCACTTT CASSSYGRKTNSPLHF
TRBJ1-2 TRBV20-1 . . TGCAGTGCTAGACAAGGAGGTGGCTACACCTTC CSARQGGGYTF
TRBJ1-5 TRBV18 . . TGTGCCAGCTCACCGGGCCGGAGCAATCAGCCCCAGCATTTT CASSPGRSNQPQHF
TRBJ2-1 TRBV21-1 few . TGTGCCAGCAGCAAAGATTTGGGGGGGACTAGCTCCTACAATGAGCAGTTCTTC CASSKDLGGTSSYNEQFF
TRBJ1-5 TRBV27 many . TGTGCCAGCAAACGGACAAGAAATCAGCCCCAGCATTTT CASKRTRNQPQHF